Below are 32 T cell receptor beta chains sequenced from a single sample in a study of radiotherapy plus CTLA-4 blockade in lung cancer. Method: immunoSEQ multiplex PCR; TCRdb's copy keeps in-frame clones and lacks some. The table records about 30,000 clones, roughly three quarters of them present only once. Source: peripheral blood, taken from a patient treated with radiotherapy plus ipilimumab. These receptors all come from a human donor with non-small cell lung cancer that progressed on radiotherapy plus ipilimumab.

The rearrangement uses TRBV11-2 and TRBJ2-2; the D gene is possibly TRBD2 (7 bases). The CDR3 is 15 amino acids. V was shortened by 1 base and J by 6 bases, with 12 bases between the two germline ends. The V gene's germline CDR1 is SGHAT and CDR2 FQNNGV. CDR3 DNA sequence: TGTGCCAGCAGCTTAGGAGGGGGGGCTCCCGGGGAGCTGTTTTTT. Translating gives CASSLGGGAPGELFF.

The chain is built from TRBV5-5 and TRBJ2-5, with D unresolved. The better agreement between TRBJ2-7 and the DNA end casts doubt on the J call. Germline lookup yields CDR1 SGHKS and CDR2 YYEKEE (reference sequence). The CDR3 spans 15 residues. The CDR3 DNA reads TGTGCCAGCAGCTTGGAAGAGACGGTGACCTACGAGCAGTACTTC. This gives the protein CASSLEETVTYEQYF.

This clone came up once. The chain links TRBV9 to TRBJ2-2; 7 bases match TRBD2. From germline, CDR1 is SGDLS and CDR2 YYNGEE. The CDR3 is 16 amino acids. Germline trimming cut 0 bases from V and 2 bases from J; bases unmatched to any gene: 4. The CDR3 sequence is CASSVGSGLNTGELFF. In DNA, the CDR3 is TGTGCCAGCAGCGTAGGGTCGGGACTAAACACCGGGGAGCTGTTTTTT.

This clone has only one observation. This same CDR3 is encoded by further DNA sequences in the sample. The V gene is TRBV5-4, the J gene TRBJ1-5, with D possibly matching TRBD1 (5 bases). The CDR3 totals 14 residues. V lost 4 bases, J lost 3 bases, and 11 bases lay in between. Germline assignment: CDR1 SGHNT and CDR2 YYREEE (reference sequence). The CDR3 sequence is CASSLSGSNQPQHF. In DNA form, the CDR3 reads TGTGCCAGCAGCCTGTCAGGGTCCAATCAGCCCCAGCATTTT. The full variable domain, completed using reference TRBV5-4 and TRBJ1-5, is ETGVTQSPTHLIKTRGQQVTLRCSSQSGHNTVSWYQQALGQGPQFIFQYYREEENGRGNFPPRFSGLQFPNYSSELNVNALELDDSALYLCASSLSGSNQPQHFGDGTRLSIL.

The V and J genes are TRBV19 and TRBJ2-3; 14 bases agree with TRBD2. CDR1 is LNHDA and CDR2 is SQIVND in the germline V gene (reference sequence). Trimming removed 4 bases from V and 3 bases from J; junction bases left unmatched: 6. The CDR3 totals 17 residues. CDR3 coding DNA: TGTGCCAGTAGTACCCACGGGACTAGCGGGAGTACAGATACGCAGTATTTT. Translated: CASSTHGTSGSTDTQYF.

This clone was detected only a few times. The chain links TRBV18 to TRBJ2-3; D call uncertain. Germline V lookup: CDR1 KGHSH, CDR2 LQKENI. The CDR3 has 15 residues. V lost 6 bases, J lost 0 bases, and 13 bases lay in between. CDR3: CASSLGGDSTDTQYF. The CDR3 nucleotides are TGTGCCAGCTCCCTCGGTGGGGATAGCACAGATACGCAGTATTTT.

The chain employs TRBV28 and TRBJ2-1; D gene uncertain. The V and J ends lost 4 bases and 6 bases respectively, with 19 bases between them. This CDR3 comprises 16 residues. CDR1 MDHEN and CDR2 SYDVKM come from the germline V gene. The CDR3 DNA follows: TGTGCCAGCAGTTCGCCAGCTAGTACCTCCGGCAATGAGCAGTTCTTC. Translated: CASSSPASTSGNEQFF.

The V call is TRBV6-5, the J call TRBJ2-2, with TRBD2 as a possible D gene (5 bases). Trimming took 2 bases from V and 5 from J, leaving 15 bases between them. The CDR3 contains 16 residues. The germline gives CDR1 MNHEY, CDR2 SVGAGI. The CDR3 region is CASSYEGNMGTGELFF. CDR3 in DNA: TGTGCCAGCAGTTACGAGGGAAATATGGGAACCGGGGAGCTGTTTTTT.

This sequence joins TRBV1 and TRBJ2-3; the table's D call TRBD2 went unverified against the DNA. TRBV1 corresponds to a pseudogene. The CDR3 runs 20 residues. The CDR3 DNA reads as TGCACCAGCAGCCAAGACCCTCGAGTTAGCGGGAGTGAGGCCACAGATACGCAGTATTTT. Protein product: CTSSQDPRVSGSEATDTQYF.

The gene calls are TRBV18 and TRBJ2-7, with 9 bases aligning to TRBD1. The CDR3 totals 14 residues. CDR1 and CDR2 from the germline V gene are KGHSH and LQKENI. After removal of 4 bases from V and 2 bases from J, the junction contained 3 bases not matched to a gene. The CDR3 region is CASSLRTGAYEQYF. The CDR3 bases are TGTGCCAGCTCACTAAGGACAGGGGCCTACGAGCAGTACTTC. Complete variable domain (other parts from reference TRBV18 and TRBJ2-7): NAGVMQNPRHLVRRRGQEARLRCSPMKGHSHVYWYRQLPEEGLKFMVYLQKENIIDESGMPKERFSAEFPKEGPSILRIQQVVRGDSAAYFCASSLRTGAYEQYFGPGTRLTVT.

This rearrangement joins TRBV4-2 to TRBJ2-1; D unclear. The CDR3 is made up of 15 amino acids. Trimming shortened V by 0 bases and J by 7 bases, and 13 bases separated the two germline ends. Germline CDR1 and CDR2: LGHNA and YNFKEQ. The CDR3 is CASSQDHARPNEQFF. The DNA of the CDR3 is TGTGCCAGCAGCCAAGATCACGCCAGGCCGAATGAGCAGTTCTTC.

The rearrangement joins TRBV6-6 to TRBJ1-4, with unresolved D. Trimming pared 5 bases from V and 6 bases from J, leaving 13 bases between. Germline-derived CDR1 and CDR2 are MNHNY and SVGAGI (reference sequence). This CDR3 region has 14 residues. The CDR3 region has the DNA TGTGCCAGCAGTCAATCAGGTGGAGATGAAAAACTGTTTTTT. Its translation is CASSQSGGDEKLFF.

The V and J genes are TRBV5-6 and TRBJ1-4; D may be TRBD1 (5 bases). The germline CDR1 and CDR2 sequences are SGHDT and YYEEEE. This CDR3 comprises 12 residues. The V and J ends lost 3 bases and 7 bases respectively, with 7 bases between them. CDR3 in amino acids: CASSWGGEKLFF. The DNA for the CDR3 is TGTGCCAGCAGCTGGGGGGGTGAAAAACTGTTTTTT.

The rearrangement uses TRBV2 and TRBJ2-1, with D unresolved. Trimming stripped 9 bases from V and 0 bases from J, with 3 bases between. CDR1 and CDR2 (germline): SNHLY, FYNNEI. The CDR3 runs 11 residues. The CDR3 spells CASFSYNEQFF. In nucleotides, the CDR3 is TGTGCCAGTTTCTCCTACAATGAGCAGTTCTTC.

As to this clone: Sequence at one end of the junction differs from germline and may be a read error. This rearrangement joins TRBV5-4 to TRBJ2-3; weak D call: TRBD2 (5 bases). Germline CDR1 and CDR2: SGHNT and YYREEE (reference sequence). The CDR3 extends over 15 amino acids. CDR3 bases: TGTGCCAGCAGGTTGGACTTCATTAGCACAGATACGCAGTATTTT. Translating gives CASRLDFISTDTQYF.

The genes are TRBV7-2 and TRBJ2-1; 9 bases map to TRBD2. V gave up 5 bases and J gave up 0 bases; unmatched junction bases: 2. The CDR3 is 15 amino acids. CDR1 is SGHTA and CDR2 is FQGNSA in the germline V gene. CDR3 in amino acids: CASSISGGSYNEQFF. CDR3 sequence (DNA): TGTGCCAGCAGCATTAGCGGGGGCTCCTACAATGAGCAGTTCTTC.

The rearrangement links TRBV4-2 to TRBJ1-5; TRBD1 aligns across 8 bases. CDR1 LGHNA and CDR2 YNFKEQ come from the germline V gene. The CDR3 consists of 16 residues. V shed 0 bases and J 3 bases; nucleotides not matched to a gene: 4. CDR3 in amino acids: CASSQDPGQDNQPQHF. CDR3 DNA: TGTGCCAGCAGCCAAGATCCGGGACAGGACAATCAGCCCCAGCATTTT.

The CDR3 nucleotides read TGTGCCTGGAGGCCTGTGACAGGATCCTATGGCTACACCTTC. As protein: CAWRPVTGSYGYTF. The gene calls are TRBV30 and TRBJ1-2, with D possibly being TRBD1 (6 bases). The CDR3 is 14 amino acids. With 3 bases removed from V and 4 bases from J, the gap between germline ends came to 15 bases. Germline CDR1 is GTSNPN and CDR2 is SVGIG (reference sequence).

CDR3 nucleotide sequence: TGCGCCAGCAGCCAAGACGGCAGATCGGGCACCGGGGAGCTGTTTTTT. This translates into CASSQDGRSGTGELFF. This rearrangement joins TRBV4-1 to TRBJ2-2; D call uncertain. The CDR3 is 16 amino acids. Germline V lookup: CDR1 MGHRA, CDR2 YSYEKL. The V gene lost 0 bases and the J gene lost 4 bases, with 12 bases spanning the gap.

This chain connects TRBV10-3 to TRBJ1-6; no clear D. The CDR3 is 13 amino acids. V dropped 0 bases and J dropped 10 bases, with 7 bases sitting between them. Germline CDR1 is ENHRY and CDR2 is SYGVKD. The CDR3 DNA follows: TGTGCCATCAGTGAGTCGTCGATCTCACCCCTCCACTTT. It is translated as CAISESSISPLHF.

The CDR3 region has the DNA TGTGCCAGCAGCTTTAGGGGATACAATCAGCCCCAGCATTTT. Translation: CASSFRGYNQPQHF. V and J are TRBV5-6 and TRBJ1-5; TRBD1 might be the D (5 bases). V lost 2 bases, J lost 3 bases, and 9 bases lay in between. The CDR3 has 14 residues. Per germline, CDR1 SGHDT and CDR2 YYEEEE.

V gene TRBV4-3 combines with J gene TRBJ2-1; possibly TRBD2 for D (5 bases). The V gene lost 3 bases and the J gene lost 6 bases, with 12 bases spanning the gap. The germline V gene has CDR1 LGHNA and CDR2 YSLEER. The CDR3 extends over 14 amino acids. The CDR3 loop reads CASSQKQRVNEQFF. For the CDR3, the DNA is TGCGCCAGCAGCCAGAAACAGAGGGTCAATGAGCAGTTCTTC.

The gene calls are TRBV18 and TRBJ1-4; a weak D match, TRBD1 (6 bases). Germline V gene lookup returns CDR1 KGHSH and CDR2 LQKENI. V lost 4 bases to trimming and J lost 5 bases, with 11 bases between them. CDR3 length: 14 residues. The CDR3 DNA follows: TGTGCCAGCTCACAACAGGGTAGCAATGAAAAACTGTTTTTT. Translated: CASSQQGSNEKLFF. The whole variable domain, filled in from reference TRBV18 and TRBJ1-4, reads NAGVMQNPRHLVRRRGQEARLRCSPMKGHSHVYWYRQLPEEGLKFMVYLQKENIIDESGMPKERFSAEFPKEGPSILRIQQVVRGDSAAYFCASSQQGSNEKLFFGSGTQLSVL.

V is TRBV28 and J is TRBJ2-7; maybe TRBD1 (6 bases). The CDR3 loop spans 14 amino acids. With 8 bases removed from V and 3 bases from J, the gap between germline ends came to 17 bases. Germline V gene sequence: CDR1 MDHEN, CDR2 SYDVKM. This CDR3 reads CASGLPGQNYEQYF. The CDR3 nucleotides read TGTGCCAGCGGATTACCGGGACAAAACTACGAGCAGTACTTC.

J is TRBJ2-1 and V is TRBV5-1; D is unresolved. Germline V lookup: CDR1 SGHRS, CDR2 YFSETQ. The V end lost 4 bases, the J end lost 6 bases, and 8 bases lay between the germline ends. The CDR3 is 12 amino acids. CDR3 residues: CASSRRFNEQFF. The CDR3 DNA follows: TGCGCCAGCAGCCGGCGTTTCAATGAGCAGTTCTTC.

J is TRBJ2-1 and V is TRBV7-8; 7 bases match TRBD1. J lost 8 bases, V lost 5 bases, and 6 bases had no gene match. The germline V gene has CDR1 SGHVS and CDR2 FQNEAQ. The CDR3 totals 13 residues. CDR3 coding DNA: TGTGCCAGCAGCCCCGGACAGGTCCATGAGCAGTTCTTC. It codes for CASSPGQVHEQFF.

CDR3 loop: CASTSTGGAETQYF. The DNA for the CDR3 is TGTGCCAGTACCTCGACAGGGGGCGCCGAGACCCAGTACTTC. The genes are TRBV19 and TRBJ2-5, with TRBD1 identical over 10 bases. CDR1 and CDR2 from the germline V gene are LNHDA and SQIVND (reference sequence). The trim removed 7 bases at V and 5 bases at J, leaving 7 bases unmatched. The CDR3 loop spans 14 amino acids.

This clone appeared a single time. CDR3 region: CASSLTGTGNQPQHF. The DNA of the CDR3 is TGCGCCAGCAGCTTGACGGGGACCGGCAATCAGCCCCAGCATTTT. The chain is built from TRBV5-1 and TRBJ1-5; perhaps TRBD1 as D (5 bases). The CDR3 has 15 amino acids. V shed 1 base and J shed 2 bases, with 10 bases lying between them. Germline V gene lookup returns CDR1 SGHRS and CDR2 YFSETQ.

This sequence joins TRBV28 and TRBJ2-7, with TRBD1 matching 8 bases. The CDR3 is 14 amino acids. Germline V CDR1 and CDR2: MDHEN, SYDVKM. With V trimmed by 7 bases and J by 7 bases, 12 bases remained unmatched. The CDR3 bases are TGTGCCAGCACTCCAGGGGGCGTCCTCTGGGAGCAGTACTTC. Its protein product is CASTPGGVLWEQYF.

The rearrangement uses TRBV4-3 and TRBJ1-1; D unresolved. The CDR3 spans 13 residues. V gave up 6 bases and J gave up 0 bases, with 8 bases separating them. Germline CDR1 reads LGHNA; CDR2 reads YSLEER. CDR3 residues: CASRGFLNTEAFF. CDR3 nucleotides: TGCGCCAGCAGAGGGTTTCTGAACACTGAAGCTTTCTTT.

The chain uses TRBV4-1 and TRBJ1-5, with 7 bases fitting TRBD1. Per the germline V gene, CDR1 is MGHRA and CDR2 is YSYEKL. There are 16 residues in the CDR3. V lost 2 bases to trimming and J lost 2 bases; unmatched junction nucleotides: 6. CDR3 sequence (DNA): TGCGCCAGCAGCCAACGACAGGGTCTAGGCAATCAGCCCCAGCATTTT. Protein: CASSQRQGLGNQPQHF.

This sequence joins TRBV2 and TRBJ2-5; D gene ambiguous. The CDR3 consists of 13 residues. The germline V and J ends were trimmed by 3 bases and 2 bases, with 7 bases remaining between them. Per germline, CDR1 SNHLY and CDR2 FYNNEI. The CDR3 DNA is TGTGCCAGCAGTGAGCGGATTCAAGAGACCCAGTACTTC. As protein: CASSERIQETQYF. The full variable domain, its missing parts supplied by reference TRBV2 and TRBJ2-5, is EPEVTQTPSHQVTQMGQEVILRCVPISNHLYFYWYRQILGQKVEFLVSFYNNEISEKSEIFDDQFSVERPDGSNFTLKIRSTKLEDSAMYFCASSERIQETQYFGPGTRLLVL.